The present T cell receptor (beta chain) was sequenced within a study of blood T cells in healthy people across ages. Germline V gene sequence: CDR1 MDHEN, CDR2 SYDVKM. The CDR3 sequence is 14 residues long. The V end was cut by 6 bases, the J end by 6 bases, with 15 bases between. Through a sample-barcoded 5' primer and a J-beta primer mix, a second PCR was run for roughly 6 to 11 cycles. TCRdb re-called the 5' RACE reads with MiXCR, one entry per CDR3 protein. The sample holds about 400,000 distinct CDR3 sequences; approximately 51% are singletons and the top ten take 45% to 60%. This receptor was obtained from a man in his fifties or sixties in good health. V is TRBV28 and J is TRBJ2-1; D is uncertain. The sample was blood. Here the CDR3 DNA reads TGTGCCAGCAGCACTAATCCAGTAGTCAATGAGCAGTTCTTC. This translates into CASSTNPVVNEQFF.